The text below deals with one T cell receptor beta chain. Produced via immunoSEQ multiplex PCR; TCRdb's table is partial and in-frame only. The sample contains tens of thousands of clones, roughly nine tenths of which appear only once. The CDR3 consists of 14 residues. V was clipped by 6 bases and J by 2 bases, with 13 bases between them. Per germline, CDR1 SGHNT and CDR2 YYREEE (reference sequence). The source of the sample is a study of control samples from healthy donors and cancer patients. The sequencing input was blood. This chain joins TRBV5-4 and TRBJ2-3; no clear D. The sequence was obtained from a woman aged 50 to 60 in good health. The CDR3 is CASNQEHPTDTQYF. In nucleotides, the CDR3 is TGTGCCAGCAACCAGGAGCACCCCACAGATACGCAGTATTTT.